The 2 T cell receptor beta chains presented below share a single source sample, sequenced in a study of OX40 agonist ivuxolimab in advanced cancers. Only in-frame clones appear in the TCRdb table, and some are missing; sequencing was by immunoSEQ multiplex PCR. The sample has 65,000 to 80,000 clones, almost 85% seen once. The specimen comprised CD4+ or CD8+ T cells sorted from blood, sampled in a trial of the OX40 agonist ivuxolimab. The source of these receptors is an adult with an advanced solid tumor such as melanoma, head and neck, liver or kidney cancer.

The CDR3 loop is CASSHPRAACEQYF. The DNA for the CDR3 is TGTGCCAGCAGCCACCCCCGGGCAGCCTGCGAGCAGTACTTC. V and J are TRBV21-1 and TRBJ2-7. TRBV21-1 is classified as a pseudogene. There are 14 residues in the CDR3.

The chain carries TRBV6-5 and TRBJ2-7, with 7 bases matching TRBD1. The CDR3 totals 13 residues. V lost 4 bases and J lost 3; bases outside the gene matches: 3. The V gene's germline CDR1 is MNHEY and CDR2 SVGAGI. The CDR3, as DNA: TGTGCCAGCAGTTCGCAGGGGGTCTACGAGCAGTACTTC. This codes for CASSSQGVYEQYF.